The 16 T cell receptor beta chains listed next were all sequenced from one sample in a study of CD8 T cells in ankylosing spondylitis. Using its own MiXCR run on the 5' RACE reads, TCRdb lists one record per CDR3 protein. The data hold under 300,000 distinct CDR3 sequences, with 7.5% to 9% observed a single time. The sequencing input was blood, either unsorted or a sorted T cell fraction (not recorded which). The receptors derive from a male donor with ankylosing spondylitis or in good health (not recorded which).

This clonotype was found a few times. The chain links TRBV6-5 to TRBJ2-2; D uncertain. V was cut by 2 bases and J by 7 bases, with 14 bases left in between. This CDR3 is built from 15 residues. CDR1 and CDR2 (germline): MNHEY, SVGAGI. The CDR3 DNA sequence: TGTGCCAGCAGTTACGACCCCCTGTCTGGCGGGGAGCTGTTTTTT. Protein sequence: CASSYDPLSGGELFF.

This clonotype was observed a few times. The chain recombines TRBV30 with TRBJ1-1; no reliable D call. The germline gives CDR1 GTSNPN, CDR2 SVGIG (reference sequence). With 0 bases removed from V and 6 bases from J, the gap between germline ends came to 14 bases. The length of the CDR3 is 14 residues. Here the CDR3 DNA reads TGTGCCTGGAGTGTACCGAGGAAAAGGGCTGAAGCTTTCTTT. Protein sequence: CAWSVPRKRAEAFF.

This clonotype was observed many times. The chain couples TRBV7-8 to TRBJ1-5; D not resolved. CDR1 and CDR2 (germline): SGHVS, FQNEAQ. V shed 5 bases and J shed 0 bases, with 17 bases lying between them. The CDR3 consists of 17 residues. The CDR3 reads CASSGQTWTDSNQPQHF. CDR3 nucleotides: TGTGCCAGCAGCGGGCAGACGTGGACGGATAGCAATCAGCCCCAGCATTTT.

In this sample, this clonotype turned up many times. The chain is built from TRBV12-3 or TRBV12-4 and TRBJ2-7; D may match TRBD1 or TRBD2 (5 bases each). The CDR3 is 14 amino acids. The V gene lost 4 bases and the J gene lost 5 bases, with 15 bases spanning the gap. The CDR3 loop reads CASSSYRSGDEQYF. CDR3 DNA sequence: TGTGCCAGCAGTTCCTACAGGTCCGGGGACGAGCAGTACTTC.

This clonotype was counted a few times. This sequence joins TRBV4-1 and TRBJ2-2; D unclear. Trimming took off 0 bases at V and 6 bases at J, with 11 bases between the two ends. The germline gives CDR1 MGHRA, CDR2 YSYEKL. This CDR3 contains 15 residues. CDR3 sequence reads: CASSQEVYQPGELFF. The CDR3 bases are TGCGCCAGCAGCCAAGAAGTCTACCAACCCGGGGAGCTGTTTTTT.

The chain links TRBV11-2 to TRBJ2-1; tentatively, D is TRBD2 (6 bases). Per the germline V gene, CDR1 is SGHAT and CDR2 is FQNNGV. This CDR3 has 17 amino acids. Trimming stripped 4 bases from V and 0 bases from J, with 16 bases between. The CDR3 loop is CASSSGLSGGSYNEQFF. CDR3 DNA: TGTGCCAGCAGCTCCGGACTAAGCGGAGGCTCCTACAATGAGCAGTTCTTC.

CDR3 amino acids: CASSLVSWDWTGELFF. CDR3 coding DNA: TGTGCCAGCAGCTTAGTTTCATGGGACTGGACCGGGGAGCTGTTTTTT. V and J are TRBV7-9 and TRBJ2-2; TRBD2 might be the D (6 bases). The germline V gene encodes CDR1 SEHNR and CDR2 FQNEAQ (reference sequence). The germline V and J ends were trimmed by 1 base and 5 bases, with 14 bases remaining between them. The CDR3 length is 16 residues.

This clonotype was seen many times. The genes are TRBV20-1 and TRBJ2-6; no firm D call. Germline V lookup: CDR1 DFQATT, CDR2 SNEGSKA (reference sequence). This CDR3 is 17 amino acids long. V was pared by 6 bases and J by 0 bases, with 18 bases between. In nucleotides, the CDR3 is TGCAGTGCCTTCGACGTAGCCTCCTCCTCTGGGGCCAACGTCCTGACTTTC. This translates into CSAFDVASSSGANVLTF.

This clonotype was recorded at least ten times. The V call is TRBV6-5, the J call TRBJ1-5, with D tentatively TRBD1 (6 bases). The CDR3 is 15 amino acids. Germline CDR1 is MNHEY and CDR2 is SVGAGI. V was shortened by 0 bases and J by 7 bases, with 13 bases between the two germline ends. The chain's CDR3 is CASSYSDGGGQPQHF. The CDR3 DNA follows: TGTGCCAGCAGTTACTCCGATGGGGGCGGACAGCCCCAGCATTTT.

Many counts were recorded for this clonotype. CDR3 protein: CASSSALTSGGLGGPDTQYF. CDR3 DNA sequence: TGTGCCAGCAGTTCTGCCCTAACTAGCGGGGGCCTCGGGGGTCCAGATACGCAGTATTTT. The chain employs TRBV27 and TRBJ2-3, with 11 nucleotides matching TRBD2. Germline loops: CDR1 MNHEY, CDR2 SMNVEV (reference sequence). After removal of 4 bases from V and 4 bases from J, the junction contained 19 bases not matched to a gene. This CDR3 spans 20 amino acids.

This clonotype was seen at least ten times. The rearrangement joins TRBV12-5 to TRBJ2-7, with D possibly TRBD2 on 6 matching bases. The CDR3 totals 14 residues. The germline V and J ends were trimmed by 1 base and 6 bases, with 13 bases remaining between them. Germline loops: CDR1 LGHNT, CDR2 FRNRAP. The CDR3 loop reads CASGLGSRETEQYF. Written as DNA, the CDR3 is TGTGCTAGTGGTTTGGGCTCACGGGAGACCGAGCAGTACTTC.

This rearrangement joins TRBV19 to TRBJ1-3, with D unclear. The germline gives CDR1 LNHDA, CDR2 SQIVND (reference sequence). CDR3 size: 15 residues. V was shortened by 5 bases and J by 0 bases, with 11 bases between the two germline ends. The CDR3 DNA follows: TGTGCCAGTAGTCCCCGACCCACCTCTGGAAACACCATATATTTT. Translation: CASSPRPTSGNTIYF. The entire variable domain, with the rest obtained from reference TRBV19 and TRBJ1-3, is as follows: DGGITQSPKYLFRKEGQNVTLSCEQNLNHDAMYWYRQDPGQGLRLIYYSQIVNDFQKGDIAEGYSVSREKKESFPLTVTSAQKNPTAFYLCASSPRPTSGNTIYFGEGSWLTVV.

Ten or more counts support this clonotype. This rearrangement joins TRBV15 to TRBJ2-4, with D hard to call. The CDR3 length is 14 residues. V lost 4 bases to trimming and J lost 0 bases, with 7 bases between them. CDR1 and CDR2 from the germline V gene are LNHNV and YYDKDF (reference sequence). The CDR3 nucleotides are TGTGCCACCAGCACAGACCTAGCCAAAAACATTCAGTACTTC. It translates to CATSTDLAKNIQYF.

This clonotype appeared many times. This chain uses TRBV20-1 with TRBJ1-2; weak D call: TRBD1 (5 bases). This CDR3 comprises 12 residues. V was pared by 5 bases and J by 2 bases, with 9 bases between. From germline, CDR1 is DFQATT and CDR2 SNEGSKA (reference sequence). The CDR3 reads CSAEEGNYGYTF. The CDR3 nucleotides read TGCAGTGCTGAGGAGGGGAACTATGGCTACACCTTC.

This clonotype has a count of ten or more. This chain joins TRBV20-1 and TRBJ1-1; D gene ambiguous. Trimming left V 2 bases short and J 1 base short, with 11 bases between. Per the germline V gene, CDR1 is DFQATT and CDR2 is SNEGSKA (reference sequence). The CDR3 consists of 14 residues. Written as DNA, the CDR3 is TGCAGTGCTAGAAAGACCCGGCAGAACACTGAAGCTTTCTTT. It encodes CSARKTRQNTEAFF.

This clonotype has a count of ten or more. The gene calls are TRBV20-1 and TRBJ2-2, with TRBD1 as a possible D gene (5 bases). Germline V gives CDR1 DFQATT, CDR2 SNEGSKA (reference sequence). Between the trimmed V and J ends, which lost 6 bases and 0 bases, there was a span of 14 bases. CDR3 length: 15 amino acids. The CDR3 DNA reads as TGCAGTGCCACAAGACAGCCCGCGAACACCGGGGAGCTGTTTTTT. This codes for CSATRQPANTGELFF.